These 21 T cell receptor beta chains came from one sample sequenced in a study of blood T cells in healthy people across ages (dated by TCRdb to the mid-2010s). Library method: 5' RACE. Sequencing used an Illumina HiSeq 2500. A second PCR of roughly 7 to 11 cycles was performed with a sample-barcoded 5' primer and a J-beta primer mix. TCRdb redid the processing of the public reads, applying fastp at Q25 and MiXCR, and retained in-frame beta chains. CDR3 protein duplicates are merged, each entry listing the most common genes and DNA. Here the sample has around 1,600,000 distinct CDR3 sequences; roughly two fifths occur a single time. Jointly, the top ten make up roughly 3.7% of the sample. Input material: blood. The receptors were gathered from a young woman in good health.

The chain recombines TRBV6-5 with TRBJ2-3; a weak D match, TRBD1 (6 bases). CDR1 and CDR2 (germline): MNHEY, SVGAGI. The V and J ends lost 5 bases and 1 base respectively, with 16 bases between them. The CDR3 is made up of 16 amino acids. This CDR3 is CASSTTRGPGTDTQYF. In nucleotides, the CDR3 is TGTGCCAGCAGTACCACCAGGGGCCCCGGCACAGATACGCAGTATTTT.

The J gene is TRBJ2-7, the V gene TRBV4-3; a weak D match, TRBD1 (6 bases). Trimming removed 5 bases at V and 0 bases at J, with 20 bases between. The CDR3 loop spans 17 amino acids. Germline V gene sequence: CDR1 LGHNA, CDR2 YSLEER. The CDR3 loop reads CASSTRLGTTSSYEQYF. The DNA for the CDR3 is TGCGCCAGCAGCACACGGTTGGGGACAACCAGCTCCTACGAGCAGTACTTC.

This chain connects TRBV4-1 to TRBJ2-7; 8 nucleotides line up with TRBD2. Germline V CDR1 and CDR2: MGHRA, YSYEKL. The CDR3 is made up of 17 amino acids. The junction had 15 bases not matched to a gene; V was cut back by 1 base and J by 7 bases. CDR3 DNA: TGCGCCAGCAGCCAAGGTTTAACGGGGGGGCTCGAAAATGAGCAGTACTTC. It translates to CASSQGLTGGLENEQYF.

J is TRBJ1-2 and V is TRBV4-1; no clear D gene. Trimming left V 0 bases short and J 4 bases short, with 9 bases between. The CDR3 covers 14 residues. Germline values: CDR1 MGHRA, CDR2 YSYEKL. CDR3 protein: CASSQDYTVYGYTF. CDR3 bases: TGCGCCAGCAGCCAAGATTATACCGTCTATGGCTACACCTTC.

This clonotype has only a few counts. The rearrangement uses TRBV11-2 and TRBJ2-1; unclear D gene. This CDR3 comprises 15 residues. Per germline, CDR1 SGHAT and CDR2 FQNNGV. V was trimmed by 4 bases and J by 4 bases, leaving 14 bases between them. CDR3 in amino acids: CASSSPPSSYNEQFF. The CDR3, as DNA: TGTGCCAGCAGCTCCCCCCCCTCAAGTTACAATGAGCAGTTCTTC.

J is TRBJ2-2 and V is TRBV25-1; possible D gene TRBD2, 6 bases. The CDR3 sequence is 15 residues long. Between the trimmed V and J ends, which lost 5 bases and 6 bases, there was a span of 16 bases. CDR1 is MGHDK and CDR2 is SYGVNS in the germline V gene. Written as DNA, the CDR3 is TGTGCCAGCAGTCGCCCGGGGGATGGAGCCGGGGAGCTGTTTTTT. It encodes CASSRPGDGAGELFF.

This clonotype was counted between two and nine times. The rearrangement uses TRBV24-1 and TRBJ1-1; D perhaps matches TRBD1 (5 bases). The CDR3 extends over 15 amino acids. The V end lost 4 bases, the J end lost 3 bases, and 14 bases lay between the germline ends. Germline CDR1 reads KGHDR; CDR2 reads SFDVKD. CDR3 sequence: CATSDTGTGHTEAFF. DNA for the CDR3: TGTGCCACCAGTGACACCGGGACCGGCCACACTGAAGCTTTCTTT.

The chain links TRBV5-1 to TRBJ1-2; 7 nucleotides agree with TRBD1. After removal of 3 bases from V and 8 bases from J, the junction contained 7 bases not matched to a gene. CDR1 is SGHRS, CDR2 YFSETQ, per germline. The CDR3 is 13 amino acids. The DNA for the CDR3 is TGCGCCAGCAGCTGGAGCCAGGGGGAGGGCTACACCTTC. Amino acids: CASSWSQGEGYTF.

The rearrangement uses TRBV20-1 and TRBJ2-7; 13 bases are shared with TRBD2. V lost 4 bases to trimming and J lost 0 bases; unmatched junction nucleotides: 3. The CDR3 runs to 15 residues. Germline lookup yields CDR1 DFQATT and CDR2 SNEGSKA (reference sequence). Here the CDR3 reads CSANRLAGGSYEQYF. DNA for the CDR3: TGCAGTGCTAACCGACTAGCGGGGGGCTCCTACGAGCAGTACTTC.

The chain carries TRBV7-9 and TRBJ2-1; 7 nucleotides line up with TRBD2. CDR3 length equals 15 residues. Germline lookup yields CDR1 SEHNR and CDR2 FQNEAQ (reference sequence). J gave up 6 bases and V 5 bases, and 10 bases lay outside the gene matches. The DNA for the CDR3 is TGTGCCAGCAGCGCAAACCGGGACTACCCCAATGAGCAGTTCTTC. Its translation: CASSANRDYPNEQFF.

Here the CDR3 DNA reads TGTGCCAGCAGCTTGGCCGCTGAGTTGGGGACTGAAGCTTTCTTT. It yields the protein CASSLAAELGTEAFF. This chain connects TRBV5-6 to TRBJ1-1; D gene unclear. Trimming removed 0 bases from V and 5 bases from J, with 14 bases in between. Germline lookup yields CDR1 SGHDT and CDR2 YYEEEE. The CDR3 is 15 residues long.

The rearrangement uses TRBV5-1 and TRBJ1-1; D remains ambiguous. The V end was cut by 4 bases, the J end by 1 base, with 11 bases between. Germline V gene lookup returns CDR1 SGHRS and CDR2 YFSETQ. This CDR3 is 14 amino acids long. CDR3 residues: CASSVAQTNTEAFF. The CDR3 coding sequence is TGCGCCAGCAGCGTGGCACAAACGAACACTGAAGCTTTCTTT. The whole variable domain, filled in from reference TRBV5-1 and TRBJ1-1, reads KAGVTQTPRYLIKTRGQQVTLSCSPISGHRSVSWYQQTPGQGLQFLFEYFSETQRNKGNFPGRFSGRQFSNSRSEMNVSTLELGDSALYLCASSVAQTNTEAFFGQGTRLTVV.

This clonotype was seen a few times. The V gene is TRBV28, the J gene TRBJ2-7; D remains ambiguous. Between the trimmed V and J ends, which lost 3 bases and 4 bases, there was a span of 7 bases. Germline V gene lookup returns CDR1 MDHEN and CDR2 SYDVKM. This CDR3 spans 12 amino acids. Here the CDR3 DNA reads TGTGCCAGCAGTTTCTGGGTGTACGAGCAGTACTTC. It yields the protein CASSFWVYEQYF.

In this sample, this clonotype turned up a few times. This chain uses TRBV6-5 with TRBJ1-6; 9 bases match TRBD1. Germline-derived CDR1 and CDR2 are MNHEY and SVGAGI. The CDR3 has 12 amino acids. V lost 8 bases to trimming and J lost 13 bases; unmatched junction nucleotides: 6. The CDR3 protein is CASGTGIRPLHF. The CDR3 DNA follows: TGTGCCAGCGGGACAGGGATCCGGCCCCTCCACTTT.

The table lists this clonotype with a few counts. This rearrangement joins TRBV7-2 to TRBJ2-1; 13 positions agree with TRBD2. Losses at the gene ends were 6 bases for V and 7 bases for J; bases not matched to a gene: 6. The germline CDR1 and CDR2 sequences are SGHTA and FQGNSA. CDR3 length equals 15 residues. The CDR3 is CASSRLAGGSNEQFF. CDR3 bases: TGTGCCAGCAGTCGACTAGCGGGGGGTTCTAATGAGCAGTTCTTC.

This clonotype turned up a few times. The genes are TRBV6-2 or TRBV6-3 and TRBJ2-1, with TRBD2 matching over 7 bases. CDR3 length equals 18 residues. Germline V gene data show CDR1 as MNHEY and CDR2 as SVGEGT. With V trimmed by 0 bases and J by 1 base, 9 bases remained unmatched. This CDR3 reads CASSYSGSTGGSYNEQFF. The CDR3 DNA follows: TGTGCCAGCAGTTACTCCGGTTCTACGGGAGGTTCCTACAATGAGCAGTTCTTC.

This clonotype has only a few counts. The chain combines TRBV29-1 with TRBJ2-7; possible D gene TRBD1, 5 bases. V was trimmed by 5 bases and J by 0 bases, leaving 8 bases between them. Germline V CDR1 and CDR2: SQVTM, ANQGSEA. The CDR3 consists of 12 residues. As DNA, the CDR3 is TGCAGCGTTAGGACAAACTCCTACGAGCAGTACTTC. It specifies CSVRTNSYEQYF.

Remarks on this clonotype: Being one base from a much bigger clone, this may be a read error. This chain links TRBV6-5 with TRBJ2-2; unclear D gene. CDR1 and CDR2 (germline): MNHEY, SVGAGI. V shed 2 bases and J shed 1 base, with 2 bases lying between them. This CDR3 has 13 residues. CDR3 bases: TGTGCCAGCAGTTACATGAACACCGGGGAGCTGTTTTTT. This gives the protein CASSYMNTGELFF.

The chain uses TRBV7-9 and TRBJ1-5, with D maybe TRBD1 (5 bases). CDR1 and CDR2 from the germline V gene are SEHNR and FQNEAQ (reference sequence). The V and J ends lost 3 bases and 5 bases respectively, with 17 bases between them. There are 16 residues in the CDR3. The CDR3 spells CASSLSGGGVYQPQHF. The CDR3 region has the DNA TGTGCCAGCAGCTTGTCCGGGGGAGGTGTTTATCAGCCCCAGCATTTT.

This clonotype was counted many times. The chain employs TRBV3-1 and TRBJ1-2, with D unresolved. The CDR3 runs 14 residues. V lost 4 bases, J lost 4 bases, and 13 bases lay in between. Germline CDR1 is LGHDT and CDR2 is YNNKEL (reference sequence). CDR3 sequence reads: CASSPLDGLYGYTF. CDR3 sequence (DNA): TGTGCCAGCAGCCCCTTGGATGGCCTCTATGGCTACACCTTC.

The rearrangement links TRBV5-1 to TRBJ2-5; a possible D gene is TRBD1 (6 bases). V was shortened by 4 bases and J by 2 bases, with 15 bases between the two germline ends. This CDR3 spans 15 amino acids. Germline loops: CDR1 SGHRS, CDR2 YFSETQ. CDR3 bases: TGCGCCAGCAGCCCCGGGACACGGAAACAAGAGACCCAGTACTTC. Its protein is CASSPGTRKQETQYF.